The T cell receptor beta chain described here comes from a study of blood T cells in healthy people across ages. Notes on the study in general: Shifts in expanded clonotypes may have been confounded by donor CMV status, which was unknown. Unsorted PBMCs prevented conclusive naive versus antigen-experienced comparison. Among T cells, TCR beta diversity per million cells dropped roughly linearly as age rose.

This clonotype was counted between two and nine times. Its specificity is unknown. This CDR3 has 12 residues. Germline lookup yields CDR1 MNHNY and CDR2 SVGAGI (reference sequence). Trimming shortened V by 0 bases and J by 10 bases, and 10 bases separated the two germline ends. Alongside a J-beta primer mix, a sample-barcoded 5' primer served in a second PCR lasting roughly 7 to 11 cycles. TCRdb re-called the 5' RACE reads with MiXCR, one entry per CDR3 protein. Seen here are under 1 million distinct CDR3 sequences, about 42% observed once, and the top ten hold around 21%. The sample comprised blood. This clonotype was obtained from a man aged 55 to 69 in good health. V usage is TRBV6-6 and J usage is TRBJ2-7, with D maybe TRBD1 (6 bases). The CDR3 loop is CASSYSRDNQYF. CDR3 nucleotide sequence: TGTGCCAGCAGTTACTCGAGGGACAACCAGTACTTC.